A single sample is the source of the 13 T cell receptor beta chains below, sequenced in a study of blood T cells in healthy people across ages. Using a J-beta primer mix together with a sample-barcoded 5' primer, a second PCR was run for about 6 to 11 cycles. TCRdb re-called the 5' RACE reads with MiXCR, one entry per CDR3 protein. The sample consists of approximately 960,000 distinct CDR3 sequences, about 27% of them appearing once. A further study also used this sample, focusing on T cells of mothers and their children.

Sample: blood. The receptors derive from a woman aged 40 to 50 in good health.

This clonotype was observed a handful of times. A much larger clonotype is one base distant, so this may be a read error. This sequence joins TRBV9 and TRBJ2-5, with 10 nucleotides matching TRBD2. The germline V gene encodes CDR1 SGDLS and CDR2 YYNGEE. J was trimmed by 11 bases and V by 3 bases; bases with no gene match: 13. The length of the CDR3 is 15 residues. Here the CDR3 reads CASSEAGGVNNEQYF. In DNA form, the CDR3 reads TGTGCCAGCAGCGAAGCGGGGGGGGTCAACAATGAGCAGTACTTC.

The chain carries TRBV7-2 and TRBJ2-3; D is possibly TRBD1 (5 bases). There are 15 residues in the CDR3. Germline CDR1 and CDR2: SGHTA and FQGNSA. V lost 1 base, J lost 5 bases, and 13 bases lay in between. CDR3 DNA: TGTGCCAGCAGCTTAGGGACAATACGCGGAGATACGCAGTATTTT. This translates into CASSLGTIRGDTQYF.

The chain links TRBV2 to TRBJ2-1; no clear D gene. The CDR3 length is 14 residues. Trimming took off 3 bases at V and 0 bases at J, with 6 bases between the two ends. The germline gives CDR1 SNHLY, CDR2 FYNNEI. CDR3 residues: CASSDRSSYNEQFF. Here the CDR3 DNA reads TGTGCCAGCAGTGACCGAAGCTCCTACAATGAGCAGTTCTTC.

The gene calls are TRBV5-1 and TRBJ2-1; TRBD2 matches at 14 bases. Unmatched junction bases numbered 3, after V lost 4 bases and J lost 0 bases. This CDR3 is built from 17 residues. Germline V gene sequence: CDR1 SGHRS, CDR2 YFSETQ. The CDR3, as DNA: TGCGCCAGCAGCAAAGGGACTAGCGGGGGCTCCTACAATGAGCAGTTCTTC. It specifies CASSKGTSGGSYNEQFF.

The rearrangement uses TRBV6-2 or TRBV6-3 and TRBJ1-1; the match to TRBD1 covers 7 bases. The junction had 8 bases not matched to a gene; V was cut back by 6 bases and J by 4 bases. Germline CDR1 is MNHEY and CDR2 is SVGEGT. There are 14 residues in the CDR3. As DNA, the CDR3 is TGTGCCAGCAGACCGCTCAGGGGGACCACTGAAGCTTTCTTT. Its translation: CASRPLRGTTEAFF.

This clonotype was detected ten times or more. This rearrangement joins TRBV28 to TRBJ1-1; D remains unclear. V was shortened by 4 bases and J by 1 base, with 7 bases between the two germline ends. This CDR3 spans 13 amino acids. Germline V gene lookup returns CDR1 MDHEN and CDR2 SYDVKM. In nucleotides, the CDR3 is TGTGCCAGCAGTTACCGACAGAACACTGAAGCTTTCTTT. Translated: CASSYRQNTEAFF.

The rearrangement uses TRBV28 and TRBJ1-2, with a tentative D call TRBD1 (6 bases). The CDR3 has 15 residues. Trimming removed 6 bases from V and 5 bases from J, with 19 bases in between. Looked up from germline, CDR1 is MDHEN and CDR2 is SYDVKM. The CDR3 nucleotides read TGTGCCAGCAGCCTAGGGAACAGGGATTTTTATGGCTACACCTTC. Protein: CASSLGNRDFYGYTF.

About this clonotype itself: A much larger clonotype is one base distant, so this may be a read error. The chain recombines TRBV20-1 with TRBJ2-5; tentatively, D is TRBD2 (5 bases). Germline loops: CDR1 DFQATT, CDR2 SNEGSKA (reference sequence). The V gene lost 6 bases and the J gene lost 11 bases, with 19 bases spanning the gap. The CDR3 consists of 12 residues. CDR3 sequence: CSADSGGTEQYF. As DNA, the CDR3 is TGCAGTGCGGACTCCGGCGGTACTGAGCAGTACTTC.

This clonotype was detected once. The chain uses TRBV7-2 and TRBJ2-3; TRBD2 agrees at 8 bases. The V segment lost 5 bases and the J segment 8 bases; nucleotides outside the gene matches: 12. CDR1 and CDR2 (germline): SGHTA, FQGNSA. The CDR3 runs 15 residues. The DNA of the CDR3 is TGTGCCAGCAGCCTTAGCGGGGAGATAGGAGGTACGCAGTATTTT. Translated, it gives CASSLSGEIGGTQYF.

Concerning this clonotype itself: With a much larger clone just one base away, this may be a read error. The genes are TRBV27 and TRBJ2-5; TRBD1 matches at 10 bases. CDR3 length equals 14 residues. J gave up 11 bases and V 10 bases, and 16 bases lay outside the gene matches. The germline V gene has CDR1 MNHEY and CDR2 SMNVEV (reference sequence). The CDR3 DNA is TGTGCCAACAGAGAAGGACAGGGGGGAGAGGAGCAGTACTTC. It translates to CANREGQGGEEQYF.

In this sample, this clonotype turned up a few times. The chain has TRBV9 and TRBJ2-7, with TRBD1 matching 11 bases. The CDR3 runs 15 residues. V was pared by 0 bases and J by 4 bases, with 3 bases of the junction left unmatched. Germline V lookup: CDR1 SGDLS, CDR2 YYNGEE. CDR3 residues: CASSVGTGGRYEQYF. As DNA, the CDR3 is TGTGCCAGCAGCGTAGGGACAGGGGGCAGGTACGAGCAGTACTTC.

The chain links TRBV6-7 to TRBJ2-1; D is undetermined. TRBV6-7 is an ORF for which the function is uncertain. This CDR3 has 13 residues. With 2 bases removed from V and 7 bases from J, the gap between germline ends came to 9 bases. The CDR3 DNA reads TGTGCCAGCAGTTACATCCTACGTAATGAGCAGTTCTTC. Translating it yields CASSYILRNEQFF.

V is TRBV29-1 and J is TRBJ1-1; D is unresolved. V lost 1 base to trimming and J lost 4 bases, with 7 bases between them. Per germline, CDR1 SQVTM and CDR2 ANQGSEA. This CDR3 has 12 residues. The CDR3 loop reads CSVEGWGTEAFF. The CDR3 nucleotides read TGCAGCGTTGAAGGCTGGGGCACTGAAGCTTTCTTT.